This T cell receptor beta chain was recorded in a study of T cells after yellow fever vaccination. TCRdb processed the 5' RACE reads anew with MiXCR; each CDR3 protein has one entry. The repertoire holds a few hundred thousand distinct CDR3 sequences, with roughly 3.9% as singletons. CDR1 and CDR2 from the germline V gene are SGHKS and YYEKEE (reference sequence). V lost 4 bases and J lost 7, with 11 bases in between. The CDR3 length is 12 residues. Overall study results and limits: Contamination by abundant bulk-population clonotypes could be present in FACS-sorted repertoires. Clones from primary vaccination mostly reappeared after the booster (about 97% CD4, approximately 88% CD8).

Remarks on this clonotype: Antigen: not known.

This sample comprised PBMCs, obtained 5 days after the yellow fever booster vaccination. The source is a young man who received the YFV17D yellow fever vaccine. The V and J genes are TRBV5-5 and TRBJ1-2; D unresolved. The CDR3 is CASSIQDRGYTF. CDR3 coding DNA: TGTGCCAGCAGCATTCAGGACCGTGGCTACACCTTC.